The source of this TCR beta chain is a study of shared clonotypes between healthy human individuals. Study in general: Each donor's CD4 naive and CD4 memory cells filled three plates apiece, CD8 naive two, and CD8 memory one.

The germline V gene encodes CDR1 SGHTA and CDR2 FQGTGA. Between the trimmed V and J ends, which lost 1 base and 4 bases, there was a span of 8 bases. The CDR3 is 15 residues long. About this clone itself: Its antigen remains unknown.

TCRdb keeps only in-frame clones here, not all; method: immunoSEQ multiplex PCR. The top ten clones hold about 0.38% of a sample with roughly 2,500,000 clones, 93% of them seen once. Study outcomes and limitations: Naive subsets usually exceeded memory subsets in estimated richness. Sharing across four donors was highest in naive CD4 (approximately 5%) and lowest in memory CD8 (0.4%).

The gene calls are TRBV7-3 and TRBJ2-6; D is unresolved. Sequenced: naive CD4+ T cells from PBMCs. As to subset: CD45RA+ positively selected. This receptor was obtained from a man aged 18-30 years in good health. Some clones in this sample may be carry-over from other donors' samples. CDR3 amino acids: CASSLMVVGANVLTF. CDR3 DNA sequence: TGTGCCAGCAGCTTAATGGTTGTCGGGGCCAACGTCCTGACTTTC. Full variable domain (remainder filled in from reference TRBV7-3 and TRBJ2-6): GAGVSQTPSNKVTEKGKYVELRCDPISGHTALYWYRQSLGQGPEFLIYFQGTGAADDSGLPNDRFFAVRPEGSVSTLKIQRTERGDSAVYLCASSLMVVGANVLTFGAGSRLTVL.